Below are 14 T cell receptor beta chains sequenced from a single sample in a study of cytomegalovirus exposure and HLA in healthy donors. This PCR relied on a set of 60 Vbeta primers and 13 Jbeta primers. Assay: immunoSEQ multiplex PCR; the TCRdb copy retains only in-frame clones and omits some. The repertoire holds approximately 150,000 clones, 80% seen once, with under 5% in the top ten. The sample taken for sequencing was PBMCs. The receptors here all came from a man aged 40-55 years in good health and CMV-seronegative.

Remarks on this clone: One end of the junction varies from germline; a read error may be responsible. The gene calls are TRBV4-1 and TRBJ1-1, with 7 bases identical to TRBD1. The CDR3 runs to 14 residues. Germline CDR1 is MGHRA and CDR2 is YSYEKL. Written as DNA, the CDR3 is TGCGCCAGCAGCCAAGGGACAGGCCGCCAGTTGTTGATCTTT. It is translated as CASSQGTGRQLLIF.

The CDR3 is CASTAGRGNTEAFF. The CDR3 nucleotides are TGTGCCAGTACCGCAGGGAGGGGGAACACTGAAGCTTTCTTT. The gene calls are TRBV19 and TRBJ1-1, with D possibly TRBD1 on 5 matching bases. This CDR3 is 14 amino acids long. V lost 7 bases, J lost 1 base, and 13 bases lay in between. Germline V gives CDR1 LNHDA, CDR2 SQIVND (reference sequence).

This clone was seen only once. The rearrangement uses TRBV29-1 and TRBJ2-7, with a weak D call TRBD1 (5 bases). CDR3 length: 13 amino acids. Per germline, CDR1 SQVTM and CDR2 ANQGSEA. The V gene lost 5 bases and the J gene lost 3 bases, with 14 bases spanning the gap. The CDR3 is CSVRIQGVYEQYF. CDR3 coding DNA: TGCAGCGTTCGTATCCAGGGTGTCTACGAGCAGTACTTC.

This chain connects TRBV4-3 to TRBJ2-7; D is possibly TRBD2 (6 bases). The CDR3 is 15 residues long. V lost 1 base, J lost 3 bases, and 13 bases lay in between. Germline lookup yields CDR1 LGHNA and CDR2 YSLEER. CDR3 sequence reads: CASSQGSLGGYEQYF. DNA for the CDR3: TGCGCCAGCAGCCAAGGGTCCCTCGGGGGCTACGAGCAGTACTTC.

The chain joins TRBV5-1 to TRBJ2-7; possible D gene TRBD1, 5 bases. The CDR3 consists of 14 residues. Trimming shortened V by 0 bases and J by 5 bases, and 12 bases separated the two germline ends. The germline V gene encodes CDR1 SGHRS and CDR2 YFSETQ. The DNA for the CDR3 is TGCGCCAGCAGCTTGGTGGCAGGGATAAACGAGCAGTACTTC. Translated: CASSLVAGINEQYF.

V is TRBV14 and J is TRBJ1-1; no reliable D call. V lost 0 bases and J lost 7, with 9 bases in between. The germline V gene has CDR1 SGHDN and CDR2 FVKESK. The CDR3 covers 13 residues. The CDR3, as DNA: TGTGCCAGCAGCCAAGATCTCGTTTTTGAAGCTTTCTTT. Protein sequence: CASSQDLVFEAFF.

V usage is TRBV6-5 and J usage is TRBJ1-2; 8 bases map to TRBD1. Germline values: CDR1 MNHEY, CDR2 SVGAGI. The CDR3 runs 14 residues. Trimming took 7 bases from V and 5 from J; bases not matched to a gene: 9. Written as DNA, the CDR3 is TGTGCCAGCACCACAGGGGGGTTTCAATATGGCTACACCTTC. Its protein is CASTTGGFQYGYTF.

V gene TRBV5-1 combines with J gene TRBJ2-1; the match to TRBD2 covers 10 bases. CDR1 and CDR2 from the germline V gene are SGHRS and YFSETQ. The CDR3 contains 18 residues. V lost 2 bases and J lost 7; bases outside the gene matches: 15. This CDR3 is CASSFSSGGNTIWNEQFF. The CDR3 DNA reads TGCGCCAGCAGCTTTTCTAGCGGGGGAAATACAATTTGGAATGAGCAGTTCTTC.

This chain links TRBV30 with TRBJ2-2; TRBD2 matches 9 bases. CDR1 and CDR2 (germline): GTSNPN, SVGIG (reference sequence). The J segment lost 5 bases and the V segment lost 1 base, leaving 14 bases of the junction unmatched. This CDR3 has 18 amino acids. CDR3 DNA: TGTGCCTGGAGTGCCAGCTTGGGCGGGGGGGCCGGTACCGGGGAGCTGTTTTTT. This translates into CAWSASLGGGAGTGELFF.

The genes are TRBV30 and TRBJ2-3, with D maybe TRBD1 (6 bases). Germline CDR1 and CDR2: GTSNPN and SVGIG (reference sequence). V was trimmed by 2 bases and J by 8 bases, leaving 14 bases between them. CDR3 size: 13 residues. CDR3 DNA sequence: TGTGCCTGGAGTCCACAGGGCCAGGGTACGCAGTATTTT. Amino acids: CAWSPQGQGTQYF.

This clone turned up a few times. The chain uses TRBV10-3 and TRBJ1-5, with D possibly being TRBD1 (5 bases). This CDR3 spans 13 amino acids. CDR1 is ENHRY, CDR2 SYGVKD, per germline. V lost 10 bases to trimming and J lost 4 bases, with 14 bases between them. CDR3 coding DNA: TGTGCCAACTCAGGGACTGAAAATCAGCCCCAGCATTTT. Translated, it gives CANSGTENQPQHF.

V is TRBV5-1 and J is TRBJ1-1; 7 bases align to TRBD1. The germline V gene has CDR1 SGHRS and CDR2 YFSETQ. The CDR3 covers 18 residues. Trimming at V came to 5 bases and at J to 4 bases, leaving 20 bases not matched to a gene. The CDR3 nucleotides are TGCGCCAGCAGACCCCGGGACAGCGTAGCTCCGAACCTCACTGAAGCTTTCTTT. It yields the protein CASRPRDSVAPNLTEAFF.

V is TRBV5-1 and J is TRBJ2-5, with 8 bases identical to TRBD2. With 7 bases clipped from V and 1 base from J, the junction kept 9 bases outside the gene matches. CDR3 length: 15 residues. Germline loops: CDR1 SGHRS, CDR2 YFSETQ. The CDR3 nucleotides are TGCGCCAGCTCTAACGAGCGGGGGCCCCAAGAGACCCAGTACTTC. This gives the protein CASSNERGPQETQYF. The full variable domain, completed using reference TRBV5-1 and TRBJ2-5, is KAGVTQTPRYLIKTRGQQVTLSCSPISGHRSVSWYQQTPGQGLQFLFEYFSETQRNKGNFPGRFSGRQFSNSRSEMNVSTLELGDSALYLCASSNERGPQETQYFGPGTRLLVL.

The CDR3 bases are TGTGCCAGCAGTCTTTTGACAGGGAAACCCCAAACCTACGAGCAGTACTTC. Translated, it gives CASSLLTGKPQTYEQYF. The chain uses TRBV28 and TRBJ2-7; 7 positions agree with TRBD1. Looked up from germline, CDR1 is MDHEN and CDR2 is SYDVKM. V shed 5 bases, J shed 2 bases, and the junction held 15 bases outside the gene matches. The length of the CDR3 is 17 residues.